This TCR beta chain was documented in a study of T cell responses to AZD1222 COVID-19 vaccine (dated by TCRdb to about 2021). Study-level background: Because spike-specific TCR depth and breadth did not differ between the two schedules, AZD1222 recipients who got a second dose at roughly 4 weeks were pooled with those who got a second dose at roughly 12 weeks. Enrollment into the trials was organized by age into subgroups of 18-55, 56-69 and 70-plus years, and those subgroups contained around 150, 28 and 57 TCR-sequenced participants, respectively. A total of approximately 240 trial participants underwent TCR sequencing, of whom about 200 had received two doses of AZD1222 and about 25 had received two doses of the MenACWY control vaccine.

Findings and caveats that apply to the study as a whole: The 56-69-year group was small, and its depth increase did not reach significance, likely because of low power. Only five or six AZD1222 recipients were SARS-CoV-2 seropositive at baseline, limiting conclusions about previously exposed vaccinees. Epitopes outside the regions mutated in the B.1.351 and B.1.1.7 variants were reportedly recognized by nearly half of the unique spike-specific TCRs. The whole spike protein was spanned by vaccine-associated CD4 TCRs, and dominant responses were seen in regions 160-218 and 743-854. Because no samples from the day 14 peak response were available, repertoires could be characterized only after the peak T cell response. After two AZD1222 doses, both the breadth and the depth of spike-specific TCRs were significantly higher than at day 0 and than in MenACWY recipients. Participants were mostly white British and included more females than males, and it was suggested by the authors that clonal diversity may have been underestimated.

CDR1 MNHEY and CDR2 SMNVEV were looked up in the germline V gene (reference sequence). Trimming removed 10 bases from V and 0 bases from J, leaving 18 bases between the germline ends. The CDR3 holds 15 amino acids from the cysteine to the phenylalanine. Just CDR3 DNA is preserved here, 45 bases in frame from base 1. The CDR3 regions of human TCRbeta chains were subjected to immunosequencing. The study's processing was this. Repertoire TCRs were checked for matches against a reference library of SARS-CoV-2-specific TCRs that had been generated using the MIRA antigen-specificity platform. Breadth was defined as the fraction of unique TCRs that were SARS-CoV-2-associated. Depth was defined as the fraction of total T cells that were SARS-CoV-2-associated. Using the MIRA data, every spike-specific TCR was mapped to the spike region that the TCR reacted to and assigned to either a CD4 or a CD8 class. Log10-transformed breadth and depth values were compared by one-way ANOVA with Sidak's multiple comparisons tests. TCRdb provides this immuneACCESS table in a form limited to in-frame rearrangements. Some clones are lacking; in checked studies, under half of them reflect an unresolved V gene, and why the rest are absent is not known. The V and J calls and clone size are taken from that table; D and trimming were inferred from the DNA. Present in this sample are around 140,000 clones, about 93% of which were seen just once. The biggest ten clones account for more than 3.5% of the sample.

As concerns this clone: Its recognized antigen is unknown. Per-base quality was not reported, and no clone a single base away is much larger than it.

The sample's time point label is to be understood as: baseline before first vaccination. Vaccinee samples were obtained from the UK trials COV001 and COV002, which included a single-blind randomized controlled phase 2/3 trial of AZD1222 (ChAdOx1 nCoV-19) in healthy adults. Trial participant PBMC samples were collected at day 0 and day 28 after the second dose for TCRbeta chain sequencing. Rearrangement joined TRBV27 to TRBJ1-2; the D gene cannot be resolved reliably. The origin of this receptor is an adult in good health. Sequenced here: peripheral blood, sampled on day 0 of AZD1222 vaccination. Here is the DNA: TGTGCCACCGCGTCCACACATTCCGCTAACTATGGCTACACCTTC. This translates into CATASTHSANYGYTF.